The rows below give T cell receptor beta chains drawn from one sample of a study of neoadjuvant anti-PD-1 for oral cavity cancer. This table comes from immunoSEQ multiplex PCR, and its TCRdb copy is limited to in-frame clones, with some not included. Among about 14,000 clones, 62% were seen once, and the ten largest hold 2.4%. Material: PBMCs, obtained before nivolumab (anti-PD-1) treatment. The receptors originated from a person between 35 and 79 years old with oral cavity squamous cell carcinoma. CDR3s include the opening cysteine and the closing phenylalanine or tryptophan. The D gene is left open where the match is weak. For some rows the clone size is stated as once, few or many, or as a class when expanded; others skip it.

J: TRBJ2-3; D: NA; size: NA; V: TRBV19; DNA: TGTGCCAGTAGTATGACAGGAGCAGATACGCAGTATTTT; CDR3: CASSMTGADTQYF
J: TRBJ2-7; D: TRBD1; size: NA; V: TRBV19; DNA: TGTGCCAGTAGTATCCCGGACAGGGACAGCCACGAGCAGTACTTC; CDR3: CASSIPDRDSHEQYF
J: TRBJ1-5; D: NA; size: NA; V: TRBV5-4; DNA: TGTGCCAGCAGCCCCGAAGGGTCTCAGCCCCAGCATTTT; CDR3: CASSPEGSQPQHF
J: TRBJ2-7; D: NA; size: NA; V: TRBV5-1; DNA: TGCGCCAGCAGCTTGGAGGGTAGGTACGAGCAGTACTTC; CDR3: CASSLEGRYEQYF
J: TRBJ2-7; D: NA; size: few; V: TRBV5-6; DNA: TGTGCCAGCAGCCCAGGAGGGGGGGCCTACGAGCAGTACTTC; CDR3: CASSPGGGAYEQYF
J: TRBJ1-2; D: NA; size: NA; V: TRBV5-4; DNA: TGTGCCAGCAGCTTGGCCGAGGGGAATTTCTATGGCTACACCTTC; CDR3: CASSLAEGNFYGYTF
J: TRBJ2-2; D: NA; size: NA; V: TRBV13; DNA: TGTGCCAGCAGCCCGAGGGGGTTT; CDR3: CASSPRGF
J: TRBJ2-1; D: TRBD2; size: NA; V: TRBV11-3; DNA: TGTGCCAGCAGCTTAGTCGCGGGGGGCGAAGACAATGAGCAGTTCTTC; CDR3: CASSLVAGGEDNEQFF
J: TRBJ2-7; D: NA; size: NA; V: TRBV6-5; DNA: TGTGCCAGCAGTTACTGGGGCTCTGGCGAGCAGTACTTC; CDR3: CASSYWGSGEQYF
J: TRBJ2-1; D: TRBD2; size: NA; V: TRBV7-9; DNA: TGTGCCAGCAGCTGGGGACTAGCGGAGTACAATGAGCAGTTCTTC; CDR3: CASSWGLAEYNEQFF
J: TRBJ1-5; D: NA; size: NA; V: TRBV10-2; DNA: TGCGCCAGCAGTGAGGTTGGGGTTAATCAGCCCCAGCATTTT; CDR3: CASSEVGVNQPQHF